This section outlines one TCR beta chain sequence together with its context. This entry belongs to a study of cytomegalovirus exposure and HLA in healthy donors. Looked up from germline, CDR1 is MNHEY and CDR2 is SVGAGI. Trimming at V came to 8 bases and at J to 12 bases, leaving 10 bases not matched to a gene. The CDR3 totals 12 residues. Amplification used 60 Vbeta primers and 13 Jbeta primers. Clones were sequenced by immunoSEQ multiplex PCR, and TCRdb holds only the in-frame ones, with some missing. The sample carries around 190,000 clones, around 88% recorded once. Source material: PBMCs. This sequence joins TRBV6-5 and TRBJ2-3; TRBD1 aligns across 8 bases. The clonotype originates from a woman aged 25 to 39 in good health and CMV-seronegative. The CDR3 sequence: CASGQGASNQYF. The CDR3 bases are TGTGCCAGCGGGCAGGGGGCGTCGAACCAGTATTTT.